Listed here is a single T cell receptor beta chain. This sample is drawn from a study of blood T cells in healthy people across ages. Primers used in a second PCR of roughly 6 to 12 cycles were a sample-barcoded 5' primer and a J-beta primer mix. TCRdb fed the 5' RACE reads into MiXCR, producing one record per CDR3 protein. The table lists 1 million or so distinct CDR3 sequences, 35% to 55% of them singletons. The V end lost 6 bases, the J end lost 5 bases, and 15 bases lay between the germline ends. CDR3 size: 13 residues. CDR1 is DFQATT, CDR2 SNEGSKA, per germline (reference sequence). This chain connects TRBV20-1 to TRBJ2-3, with a weak D call TRBD2 (5 bases). This TCR came from a woman aged 55-69 years in good health. The source material was blood. Here the CDR3 DNA reads TGCAGTGCAAGCGGTGTAATCGGAGATACGCAGTATTTT. Its translation: CSASGVIGDTQYF.